Listed below are T cell receptor beta chains from one sample, sequenced in a study of PD-1 blockade in mismatch repair-deficient tumors. TCRdb keeps only in-frame clones here, not all; method: immunoSEQ multiplex PCR. This sample has about 14,000 clones, with 86% found just once. The antigens these receptors bind are not known. The sample consisted of cells cultured in vitro, taken from a patient treated with pembrolizumab. These TCRs come from an adult with mismatch repair-deficient cancer. Each CDR3 is given with its conserved first and last residue. D genes are given only for firm matches. Where a row states a size, it is once, few, many or the class of an expanded clone; other rows omit it.

D	V	size	J	DNA	CDR3
NA	TRBV28	NA	TRBJ1-1	TGTGCCAGCAACCCCGGCAGGCACACTGAAGCTTTCTTT	CASNPGRHTEAFF
TRBD1	TRBV7-2	NA	TRBJ1-2	TGTGCCAGCAGCTTAACAGGGGGGGTTGGCTACACCTTC	CASSLTGGVGYTF
TRBD2	TRBV28	NA	TRBJ2-3	TGTGCCAGCTTCCCGCCGACTAGCGGGGCAGATACGCAGTATTTT	CASFPPTSGADTQYF
NA	TRBV13	NA	TRBJ2-3	TGTGCCAGCAGCTTTCGAGACACAGATACGCAGTATTTT	CASSFRDTDTQYF
TRBD1	TRBV2	NA	TRBJ2-7	TGTGCCAGCAGTGGACAGGGGGCAGGCTACGAGCAGTACTTC	CASSGQGAGYEQYF
NA	TRBV5-1	NA	TRBJ2-5	TGCGCCAGCAGCGACGGGACTCGACAAGAGACCCAGTACTTC	CASSDGTRQETQYF
TRBD2	TRBV9	NA	TRBJ2-7	TGTGCCAGCAGCGTAGCCGGGAGGGGCAACGAGCAGTACTTC	CASSVAGRGNEQYF
NA	TRBV7-3	NA	TRBJ1-1	TGTGCCAGCAGTAACTCCTGGGACACTGAAGCTTTCTTT	CASSNSWDTEAFF
TRBD1	TRBV7-9	NA	TRBJ1-5	TGTGCCAGCAGCTTCGGAGGGGGCGGCAATCAGCCCCAGCATTTT	CASSFGGGGNQPQHF
NA	TRBV27	few	TRBJ1-5	TGTGCCAGCAGTTTGACAGGTGTCAGCAATCAGCCCCAGCATTTT	CASSLTGVSNQPQHF
NA	TRBV9	NA	TRBJ2-1	TGTGCCAGCAGCGTAGATTATAGCGGCAGCTCCTACAATGAGCAGTTCTTC	CASSVDYSGSSYNEQFF
NA	TRBV16	NA	TRBJ2-2	TGTGCCAGCAGCCATTTAATTTCCGAGGACCCTGGGGAGCTGTTTTTT	CASSHLISEDPGELFF
NA	TRBV27	NA	TRBJ2-2	TGTGCCAGCAACCCGGACGGCGCGAACACCGGGGAGCTGTTTTTT	CASNPDGANTGELFF
NA	TRBV7-2	NA	TRBJ1-5	TGTGCCAGCAGCTTAGAAGCCCCCGGCTTTCCATCCTCCAATCAGCCCCAGCATTTT	CASSLEAPGFPSSNQPQHF
TRBD2	TRBV9	NA	TRBJ2-2	TGTGCCAGCACCAGACTAGCGGGAGAAATCGGGGAGCTGTTTTTT	CASTRLAGEIGELFF
NA	TRBV6-4	NA	TRBJ1-1	TGTGCCAGCAGTGACCAGACGATGTCCAAACCTTTCTTT	CASSDQTMSKPFF
TRBD2	TRBV9	NA	TRBJ2-5	TGTGCCAGCAGCTTTAGGACTAGCGGGAGTGAGACCCAGTACTTC	CASSFRTSGSETQYF
NA	TRBV4-2	NA	TRBJ2-7	TGTGCCAGCAGCCTGTACCCCAGCGAGGGCGCGAGCTCCTACGAGCAGTACTTC	CASSLYPSEGASSYEQYF
TRBD2	TRBV11-2	NA	TRBJ2-7	TGTGCCAGCAGCTTAATGCTAGCGGCTACCTACGAGCAGTACTTC	CASSLMLAATYEQYF
NA	TRBV2	NA	TRBJ2-6	TGTGCCAGCAACCTACTTTCTGGGGCCAACGTCCTGACTTTC	CASNLLSGANVLTF
TRBD1	TRBV19	NA	TRBJ2-3	TGTGCCAGTAATCCAGGGGGAGAGAATACGCAGTATTTT	CASNPGGENTQYF
NA	TRBV6-1	NA	TRBJ2-7	TGTGCCAGCTGGGGGACGGGTGTCTCCTACGAGCAGTACTTC	CASWGTGVSYEQYF
NA	TRBV28	NA	TRBJ2-7	TGTGCCAGCATTCCTCGCGGCAGAGGTGTGTCCTACGAGCAGTACTTC	CASIPRGRGVSYEQYF
NA	TRBV28	NA	TRBJ1-2	TGTGCCAGCAGCCACAGACATCTTCGGCAGTATGGCTACACCTTC	CASSHRHLRQYGYTF
NA	TRBV5-4	once	TRBJ1-1	TGTGCCAGCAGCCTAACAGGGAGTCTTCCTGAAGCTTTCTTT	CASSLTGSLPEAFF
TRBD2	TRBV2	NA	TRBJ2-7	TGTGCCAGCAGTGAACAGCGGGACTCGAACGAGCAGTACTTC	CASSEQRDSNEQYF
NA	TRBV29-1	NA	TRBJ2-1	TGCAGCGTATACTTCCCCGCCTACAATGAGCAGTTCTTC	CSVYFPAYNEQFF
NA	TRBV28	NA	TRBJ2-3	TGTGCCAGCAGTTCAGGGTCGACAAGCACAGATACGCAGTATTTT	CASSSGSTSTDTQYF
NA	TRBV27	NA	TRBJ2-1	TGTGCCAGCAGTTTAGAAGGGACTCACAATGAGCAGTTCTTC	CASSLEGTHNEQFF
NA	TRBV2	NA	TRBJ1-3	TGTGCCAGCAGGGCCTGGGGTAAAGGAAACACCATATATTTT	CASRAWGKGNTIYF
NA	TRBV4-2	NA	TRBJ1-1	TGTGCCAGCAGCCAAGTCCGGGACGGTGAAGCTTTCTTT	CASSQVRDGEAFF
NA	TRBV6-6	NA	TRBJ1-2	TGTGCCAGCAGTTCCCCCAGGGACGGCTACACCTTC	CASSSPRDGYTF
NA	TRBV4-1	NA	TRBJ2-7	TGCGCCAGCAGCCAAGTATCCGAGCAGTACTTC	CASSQVSEQYF
NA	TRBV11-2	NA	TRBJ2-1	TGTGCCAGCAGCTCCCGGACCGTTGACAATGAGCAGTTCTTC	CASSSRTVDNEQFF
TRBD2	TRBV7-6	few	TRBJ2-7	TGTGCCAGCAGCTTAGTTCTAGCGGGAGGGCCTTACGAGCAGTACTTC	CASSLVLAGGPYEQYF
NA	TRBV28	NA	TRBJ2-2	TGTGCCAGCAGTTTAGGGCAGGCGTACACCGGGGAGCTGTTTTTT	CASSLGQAYTGELFF
NA	TRBV14	NA	TRBJ1-6	TGTGCCAGCAGCCCTCGTTCCTCCTATAATTCACCCCTCCACTTT	CASSPRSSYNSPLHF
TRBD2	TRBV5-1	NA	TRBJ2-3	TGCGCCAGCAGCCCTAGCGGGAGGGTTAGCACAGATACGCAGTATTTT	CASSPSGRVSTDTQYF
TRBD1	TRBV7-3	NA	TRBJ1-4	TGTGCCAGCAGCCCCGGTGGGACAGCACATGAAAAACTGTTTTTT	CASSPGGTAHEKLFF
TRBD1	TRBV28	NA	TRBJ2-3	TGTGCCAGCAGTCCCCAGGGGACAGGGGTCGGAGATACGCAGTATTTT	CASSPQGTGVGDTQYF
NA	TRBV14	once	TRBJ2-1	TGTGCCAGCAGCCAAGTCTGGGGCCGTGAGCAGTTCTTC	CASSQVWGREQFF
NA	TRBV28	NA	TRBJ2-1	TGTGCCAGCAGACGGACTGTTGGCTCCTACAATGAGCAGTTCTTC	CASRRTVGSYNEQFF
TRBD1	TRBV5-1	NA	TRBJ2-3	TGCGCCAGCAGCACTCGCGGTGACAGGGGAATCACAGATACGCAGTATTTT	CASSTRGDRGITDTQYF
NA	TRBV28	NA	TRBJ1-3	TGTGCCAGCAGTTTCCTGGGGCCCGGTCCGGGGAGCTCTGGAAACACCATATATTTT	CASSFLGPGPGSSGNTIYF
NA	TRBV28	NA	TRBJ2-7	TGTGCCAGCAGTTTGGGGAACAGCTTTACCTACGAGCAGTACTTC	CASSLGNSFTYEQYF